These 24 T cell receptor beta chains share one sample of origin, sequenced in a study of CD8+ T cells in alopecia areata. cDNA reverse transcribed from extracted RNA served as the sequencing template. The assay was immunoSEQ multiplex PCR, and TCRdb's table has in-frame clones only and misses some. The sample records about 130,000 clones, approximately 58% being singletons. Sequences were derived from CD4+ T cells sorted from blood, sampled at week 0. The receptors were gathered from a human donor with alopecia areata.

This clone showed up just a few times. The chain couples TRBV2 to TRBJ2-3; D possibly corresponds to TRBD2 (5 bases). Germline V gene lookup returns CDR1 SNHLY and CDR2 FYNNEI. The germline V and J ends were trimmed by 1 base and 0 bases, with 5 bases remaining between them. The CDR3 consists of 14 residues. DNA of the CDR3: TGTGCCAGCAGTGAAGGGACTAGCACAGATACGCAGTATTTT. This gives the protein CASSEGTSTDTQYF.

This clone came up once. The chain employs TRBV27 and TRBJ2-2; D may be TRBD2 (5 bases). Germline CDR1 MNHEY, CDR2 SMNVEV (reference sequence). The CDR3 consists of 14 residues. Trimming left V 6 bases short and J 6 bases short, with 14 bases between. The CDR3, as DNA: TGTGCCAGCAGACTAGGCTGGGCCGCCGGGGAGCTGTTTTTT. Translated, it gives CASRLGWAAGELFF.

The J gene is TRBJ1-2, the V gene TRBV2, with TRBD1 matching over 7 bases. The CDR3 length is 20 residues. V shed 7 bases and J 3 bases; nucleotides not matched to a gene: 26. CDR1 is SNHLY, CDR2 FYNNEI, per germline. DNA for the CDR3: TGTGCCAGCATAAAGGCCGAGGGGGCAGCCCCGAGCCGGTTGGACTATGGCTACACCTTC. Protein product: CASIKAEGAAPSRLDYGYTF.

V gene TRBV29-1 combines with J gene TRBJ2-2, with D possibly being TRBD1 (6 bases). Germline CDR1 reads SQVTM; CDR2 reads ANQGSEA. Trimming pared 2 bases from V and 3 bases from J, leaving 13 bases between. CDR3 length: 15 amino acids. CDR3 region: CSVERTGRDTGELFF. As DNA, the CDR3 is TGCAGCGTTGAACGCACAGGGCGAGACACCGGGGAGCTGTTTTTT.

This clone has just a few counts. The V and J genes are TRBV2 and TRBJ1-2; 7 positions match TRBD1. J lost 2 bases, V lost 6 bases, and 6 bases had no gene match. The CDR3 has 14 amino acids. Looked up from germline, CDR1 is SNHLY and CDR2 is FYNNEI. The CDR3 region has the DNA TGTGCCAGCAGAAGCAGGACAGGCAACTATGGCTACACCTTC. This translates into CASRSRTGNYGYTF.

This clone was counted a few times. This chain joins TRBV18 and TRBJ2-1; 7 positions match TRBD2. J gave up 2 bases and V 3 bases, and 4 bases lay outside the gene matches. This CDR3 has 15 residues. Germline lookup yields CDR1 KGHSH and CDR2 LQKENI. CDR3 in DNA: TGTGCCAGCTCACCGGGGGGGGAGACCTACAATGAGCAGTTCTTC. Protein product: CASSPGGETYNEQFF.

The chain combines TRBV2 with TRBJ2-7, with D possibly TRBD1 on 6 matching bases. Germline V CDR1 and CDR2: SNHLY, FYNNEI. Trimming cost V 6 bases and J 2 bases, with 17 bases left between them. The length of the CDR3 is 15 residues. For the CDR3, the DNA is TGTGCCAGCAGCTTTGGACAGACCAGGACCTACGAGCAGTACTTC. It specifies CASSFGQTRTYEQYF.

The chain joins TRBV5-1 to TRBJ1-1; D not certain. With 4 bases removed from V and 3 bases from J, the gap between germline ends came to 10 bases. Looked up from germline, CDR1 is SGHRS and CDR2 is YFSETQ. The length of the CDR3 is 13 residues. The CDR3 nucleotides read TGCGCCAGCAGCCCACTAGGCGACACTGAAGCTTTCTTT. Translated, it gives CASSPLGDTEAFF.

J is TRBJ1-2 and V is TRBV5-4, with TRBD1 identical over 7 bases. This CDR3 region has 14 residues. The V gene's germline CDR1 is SGHNT and CDR2 YYREEE (reference sequence). V shed 3 bases and J 2 bases; nucleotides not matched to a gene: 4. The CDR3 nucleotides read TGTGCCAGCAGCTCCCGACAGGGAAACTATGGCTACACCTTC. It is translated as CASSSRQGNYGYTF.

The sample holds a few counts of this clone. The chain has TRBV5-5 and TRBJ2-3; D may be TRBD1 (6 bases). Germline V lookup: CDR1 SGHKS, CDR2 YYEKEE (reference sequence). V was cut by 1 base and J by 2 bases, with 11 bases left in between. The CDR3 is 15 amino acids. The CDR3 loop is CASSLLGQNTDTQYF. CDR3 in DNA: TGTGCCAGCAGCTTGCTCGGACAGAACACAGATACGCAGTATTTT.

The chain is built from TRBV29-1 and TRBJ2-3; D is tentatively TRBD1 or TRBD2 (5 bases each). Trimming cost V 2 bases and J 0 bases, with 15 bases left between them. The length of the CDR3 is 16 residues. The germline V gene has CDR1 SQVTM and CDR2 ANQGSEA. As DNA, the CDR3 is TGCAGCGTTGAATATGAGGGGATCCGCAGCACAGATACGCAGTATTTT. It yields the protein CSVEYEGIRSTDTQYF.

The genes are TRBV5-4 and TRBJ2-3; TRBD1 matches at 8 bases. V shed 1 base, J shed 3 bases, and the junction held 7 bases outside the gene matches. Germline CDR1 is SGHNT and CDR2 is YYREEE (reference sequence). The CDR3 sequence is 16 residues long. The CDR3 DNA follows: TGTGCCAGCAGCTTGATGGGGACAGGCGGGACAGATACGCAGTATTTT. It encodes CASSLMGTGGTDTQYF.

The CDR3 DNA is TGTGCCAGCAGTTTGGGAACAAACACTGAAGCTTTCTTT. It is translated as CASSLGTNTEAFF. The chain joins TRBV6-6 to TRBJ1-1; D is uncertain. Trimming removed 4 bases at V and 2 bases at J, with 8 bases between. Germline V lookup: CDR1 MNHNY, CDR2 SVGAGI (reference sequence). The CDR3 runs to 13 residues.

This rearrangement joins TRBV15 to TRBJ2-3, with TRBD1 as a possible D gene (6 bases). CDR1 and CDR2 (germline): LNHNV, YYDKDF (reference sequence). V was trimmed by 0 bases and J by 6 bases, leaving 16 bases between them. The CDR3 contains 16 residues. CDR3 protein: CATSRDPTGSVDTQYF. CDR3 DNA: TGTGCCACCAGCAGAGATCCAACAGGGAGTGTCGATACGCAGTATTTT.

This clone has just a few counts. The rearrangement uses TRBV11-2 and TRBJ2-3, with D perhaps matching TRBD1 (5 bases). Trimming left V 1 base short and J 4 bases short, with 12 bases between. The CDR3 extends over 15 amino acids. The germline V gene has CDR1 SGHAT and CDR2 FQNNGV. CDR3 residues: CASSLVGARADTQYF. The CDR3 DNA sequence: TGTGCCAGCAGCTTAGTAGGGGCTCGGGCAGATACGCAGTATTTT.

The rearrangement uses TRBV10-3 and TRBJ1-1; 7 bases align to TRBD1. J lost 10 bases, V lost 6 bases, and 11 bases had no gene match. CDR1 is ENHRY, CDR2 SYGVKD, per germline. The CDR3 is 13 residues long. In nucleotides, the CDR3 is TGTGCCATCAGACGAGGGGGCGGCTCCGGAGCTTTCTTT. Translating gives CAIRRGGGSGAFF.

This sequence joins TRBV7-2 and TRBJ2-5; TRBD1 matches 11 bases. This CDR3 spans 17 amino acids. The ends lost 0 bases at V and 4 bases at J; junction bases unmatched: 7. Germline V gives CDR1 SGHTA, CDR2 FQGNSA. The chain's CDR3 is CASSLAPGTGGRETQYF. In DNA, the CDR3 is TGTGCCAGCAGCTTAGCCCCCGGGACAGGGGGGAGAGAGACCCAGTACTTC.

This clone has only one observation. J is TRBJ1-2 and V is TRBV28; 7 bases align to TRBD1. Looked up from germline, CDR1 is MDHEN and CDR2 is SYDVKM. This CDR3 is built from 13 residues. V was pared by 5 bases and J by 5 bases, with 5 bases of the junction left unmatched. CDR3 residues: CASSRPQGYGYTF. For the CDR3, the DNA is TGTGCCAGCAGTAGACCACAGGGGTATGGCTACACCTTC.

The V and J genes are TRBV7-9 and TRBJ2-5; no definite D call. The CDR3 is 14 amino acids. Germline CDR1 is SEHNR and CDR2 is FQNEAQ (reference sequence). The V and J ends lost 5 bases and 3 bases respectively, with 13 bases between them. DNA of the CDR3: TGTGCCAGCAGCCGCCCGCCAGGAGAAGAGACCCAGTACTTC. Translating gives CASSRPPGEETQYF.

V usage is TRBV6-1 and J usage is TRBJ2-2; tentative D call: TRBD1 (6 bases). CDR1 is MNHNS, CDR2 SASEGT, per germline. V was pared by 1 base and J by 0 bases, with 12 bases between. The CDR3 consists of 17 residues. The CDR3 is CASSEGKDSANTGELFF. The CDR3 DNA sequence: TGTGCCAGCAGTGAAGGCAAGGACAGCGCGAACACCGGGGAGCTGTTTTTT.

V usage is TRBV5-1 and J usage is TRBJ2-3, with 7 bases lining up with TRBD1. CDR1 is SGHRS and CDR2 is YFSETQ in the germline V gene. The trim removed 7 bases at V and 5 bases at J, leaving 10 bases unmatched. This CDR3 is built from 14 residues. The DNA of the CDR3 is TGCGCCAGCGGACGGGACAGAGAATTAGATACGCAGTATTTT. Protein product: CASGRDRELDTQYF.

This clone appeared once. The chain uses TRBV5-1 and TRBJ2-1, with 7 bases aligning to TRBD2. J lost 8 bases, V lost 2 bases, and 7 bases had no gene match. The CDR3 is made up of 14 amino acids. Germline loops: CDR1 SGHRS, CDR2 YFSETQ. In nucleotides, the CDR3 is TGCGCCAGCAGCTTAGGACTAGGGAGGGATGAGCAGTTCTTC. Protein sequence: CASSLGLGRDEQFF.

The chain uses TRBV7-8 and TRBJ2-2, with D perhaps assigned TRBD1 or TRBD2 (5 bases each). The CDR3 runs 16 residues. With 2 bases removed from V and 2 bases from J, the gap between germline ends came to 12 bases. Per the germline V gene, CDR1 is SGHVS and CDR2 is FQNEAQ. DNA of the CDR3: TGTGCCAGCAGCTTAAGGGTCGGGACCAACACCGGGGAGCTGTTTTTT. Translated: CASSLRVGTNTGELFF.

Only a few counts were recorded for this clone. The rearrangement joins TRBV6-5 to TRBJ2-5; the D is unclear. This CDR3 has 13 amino acids. Deletions cut 5 bases from V and 7 bases from J, with 14 bases between. Per the germline V gene, CDR1 is MNHEY and CDR2 is SVGAGI. The CDR3 is CASSPDATVTQYF. The CDR3 DNA reads as TGTGCCAGCAGTCCTGACGCTACAGTGACCCAGTACTTC.